The 21 T cell receptor beta chains reported below all come from one sample, sequenced in a study of post-analysis software for immune sequencing data. Findings and limits, study-wide: TRBV segments more frequent in patients than in controls numbered roughly 5 and included TRBV5-6, TRBV5-1 and TRBV20-1.

Each TCR beta cDNA library carried unique molecular identifiers. TCRdb re-derived calls from the PCR reads in MiXCR, one entry per CDR3 protein. The sample carries roughly 670,000 distinct CDR3 sequences, approximately 60% recorded once. No cognate antigen is known for these TCRs. Sequencing input: blood. These receptors were taken from a girl aged 2 to 10 with multiple sclerosis.

The chain carries TRBV25-1 and TRBJ2-7; 14 bases match TRBD2. The CDR3 is made up of 15 amino acids. From germline, CDR1 is MGHDK and CDR2 SYGVNS. Unmatched junction bases numbered 6, after V lost 8 bases and J lost 3 bases. CDR3 loop: CASAGLAGEFYEQYF. The DNA for the CDR3 is TGTGCCAGCGCGGGACTAGCGGGAGAGTTCTACGAGCAGTACTTC.

The V gene is TRBV7-6, the J gene TRBJ2-1; TRBD2 aligns across 8 bases. This CDR3 has 17 amino acids. Germline-derived CDR1 and CDR2 are SGHVS and FNYEAQ. J was trimmed by 6 bases and V by 4 bases; bases with no gene match: 14. This CDR3 is CASSSPQDGGAFNEQFF. The CDR3 bases are TGTGCCAGCAGCTCCCCCCAGGACGGGGGGGCTTTCAATGAGCAGTTCTTC.

The V gene is TRBV5-1, the J gene TRBJ2-1, with 9 bases fitting TRBD2. The germline CDR1 and CDR2 sequences are SGHRS and YFSETQ. V lost 5 bases and J lost 5; bases outside the gene matches: 5. The length of the CDR3 is 14 residues. The CDR3 reads CASRSIAGDNEQFF. CDR3 DNA: TGCGCCAGCAGGTCGATAGCGGGAGACAATGAGCAGTTCTTC.

This chain connects TRBV10-3 to TRBJ2-1, with 14 bases that match TRBD2. Germline CDR1 reads ENHRY; CDR2 reads SYGVKD. The CDR3 sequence is 17 residues long. The V segment lost 4 bases and the J segment 6 bases; nucleotides outside the gene matches: 8. CDR3 residues: CAISVGLAGVSGNEQFF. The CDR3 DNA follows: TGTGCCATCAGTGTGGGACTAGCGGGAGTGTCTGGCAATGAGCAGTTCTTC.

This clonotype was observed a handful of times. The chain employs TRBV12-3 or TRBV12-4 and TRBJ2-1; no definite D call. V lost 8 bases and J lost 4, with 12 bases in between. The CDR3 contains 13 residues. The CDR3 loop is CASSRSLYNEQFF. The CDR3 coding sequence is TGTGCCAGCTCCCGGTCCCTTTACAATGAGCAGTTCTTC.

CDR3 sequence reads: CASSQEWGQGQWETQYF. The DNA for the CDR3 is TGTGCCAGCAGCCAGGAATGGGGACAGGGTCAGTGGGAGACCCAGTACTTC. The chain uses TRBV3-1 and TRBJ2-5, with 9 bases that match TRBD1. Trimming cost V 3 bases and J 5 bases; bases outside gene matches: 13. CDR3 length equals 17 residues. Germline V gene data show CDR1 as LGHDT and CDR2 as YNNKEL (reference sequence).

This chain uses TRBV6-1 with TRBJ1-1; 7 bases align to TRBD1. Trimming took 5 bases from V and 2 from J; bases not matched to a gene: 8. There are 15 residues in the CDR3. Germline lookup yields CDR1 MNHNS and CDR2 SASEGT. The CDR3 DNA is TGTGCCAGCAGTAAGTACAGGGGCAGTAACACTGAAGCTTTCTTT. Its translation is CASSKYRGSNTEAFF.

This rearrangement joins TRBV15 to TRBJ2-2; D is undetermined. Germline loops: CDR1 LNHNV, CDR2 YYDKDF (reference sequence). The CDR3 runs to 15 residues. V lost 0 bases and J 4 bases, leaving 9 bases between the germline ends. The CDR3 bases are TGTGCCACCAGCAGAGATCTTGGCAGCACCGGGGAGCTGTTTTTT. Its protein product is CATSRDLGSTGELFF.

This clonotype was seen a few times. The chain employs TRBV6-4 and TRBJ1-1, with D possibly matching TRBD1 (5 bases). V was cut by 3 bases and J by 6 bases, with 11 bases left in between. The CDR3 runs to 13 residues. Germline V CDR1 and CDR2: MRHNA, SNTAGT. CDR3 amino acids: CASSESGRAEAFF. DNA of the CDR3: TGTGCCAGCAGTGAATCAGGGAGGGCTGAAGCTTTCTTT.

The rearrangement joins TRBV6-5 to TRBJ2-1, with D perhaps TRBD1 or TRBD2 (5 bases each). Germline assignment: CDR1 MNHEY and CDR2 SVGAGI. CDR3 length: 14 amino acids. V lost 4 bases and J 3 bases, leaving 10 bases between the germline ends. This CDR3 reads CASSSGPLYNEQFF. DNA for the CDR3: TGTGCCAGCAGTTCGGGACCGCTCTACAATGAGCAGTTCTTC.

This rearrangement joins TRBV20-1 to TRBJ2-3; possible D gene TRBD2, 5 bases. Germline loops: CDR1 DFQATT, CDR2 SNEGSKA (reference sequence). V dropped 0 bases and J dropped 2 bases, with 18 bases sitting between them. The CDR3 runs 17 residues. CDR3: CSARDPLGAALTDTQYF. In DNA, the CDR3 is TGCAGTGCTAGAGACCCTCTGGGAGCGGCCCTCACAGATACGCAGTATTTT.

This clonotype was seen just once. V gene TRBV10-3 combines with J gene TRBJ2-7; D is possibly TRBD1 (5 bases). The CDR3 consists of 16 residues. Germline CDR1 reads ENHRY; CDR2 reads SYGVKD. Trimming took 8 bases from V and 0 from J, leaving 20 bases between them. The CDR3 DNA sequence: TGTGCCATCTTCCAAGGGGCGCCGGGTTTCTCCTACGAGCAGTACTTC. Protein product: CAIFQGAPGFSYEQYF.

This chain connects TRBV5-1 to TRBJ2-3, with D tentatively TRBD1 (5 bases). This CDR3 region has 17 residues. Germline V CDR1 and CDR2: SGHRS, YFSETQ. The V end was cut by 3 bases, the J end by 0 bases, with 17 bases between. The CDR3 nucleotides read TGCGCCAGCAGCTCGCAGGTGAGGACATCTAGCACAGATACGCAGTATTTT. It yields the protein CASSSQVRTSSTDTQYF.

The rearrangement joins TRBV5-1 to TRBJ1-1; tentatively, D is TRBD1 (6 bases). V lost 3 bases, J lost 5 bases, and 14 bases lay in between. The CDR3 totals 14 residues. CDR1 and CDR2 (germline): SGHRS, YFSETQ. CDR3 protein: CASSSDGGRTEAFF. CDR3 sequence (DNA): TGCGCCAGCAGCTCCGATGGGGGCCGAACTGAAGCTTTCTTT. Using reference TRBV5-1 and TRBJ1-1 for the parts outside the CDR3, the full variable domain is KAGVTQTPRYLIKTRGQQVTLSCSPISGHRSVSWYQQTPGQGLQFLFEYFSETQRNKGNFPGRFSGRQFSNSRSEMNVSTLELGDSALYLCASSSDGGRTEAFFGQGTRLTVV.

V gene TRBV7-3 combines with J gene TRBJ2-3, with TRBD2 matching over 10 bases. This CDR3 comprises 15 residues. Germline V gene sequence: CDR1 SGHTA, CDR2 FQGTGA. V was pared by 2 bases and J by 6 bases, with 5 bases of the junction left unmatched. CDR3 bases: TGTGCCAGCAGCTTATCTAGCGGGAGATGGGATACGCAGTATTTT. This gives the protein CASSLSSGRWDTQYF.

The chain has TRBV28 and TRBJ1-5; D is perhaps TRBD1 (6 bases). Germline V gene sequence: CDR1 MDHEN, CDR2 SYDVKM. Trimming took off 10 bases at V and 0 bases at J, with 19 bases between the two ends. The CDR3 spans 16 residues. This CDR3 is CATRGGRLYSNQPQHF. In DNA form, the CDR3 reads TGTGCCACAAGGGGGGGCAGACTTTATAGCAATCAGCCCCAGCATTTT.

A few counts support this clonotype. The chain recombines TRBV5-6 with TRBJ2-7, with D unclear. The CDR3 runs to 13 residues. Trimming took off 1 base at V and 6 bases at J, with 11 bases between the two ends. Germline V gene sequence: CDR1 SGHDT, CDR2 YYEEEE. CDR3 nucleotide sequence: TGTGCCAGCAGCTTGAACAGAAGGACCGAGCAGTACTTC. This gives the protein CASSLNRRTEQYF.

The V and J genes are TRBV4-2 and TRBJ1-1; possible D gene TRBD1, 6 bases. Germline values: CDR1 LGHNA, CDR2 YNFKEQ. There are 15 residues in the CDR3. Trimming shortened V by 4 bases and J by 2 bases, and 14 bases separated the two germline ends. Here the CDR3 DNA reads TGTGCCAGCAGCCCTGGGGGGACACTTAACACTGAAGCTTTCTTT. Translation: CASSPGGTLNTEAFF.

There are a few counts of this clonotype. The rearrangement joins TRBV14 to TRBJ1-2; the D gene is possibly TRBD1 (5 bases). CDR1 and CDR2 from the germline V gene are SGHDN and FVKESK. CDR3 length equals 15 residues. Trimming cost V 0 bases and J 3 bases, with 11 bases left between them. CDR3 in amino acids: CASSQEQGPYYGYTF. CDR3 nucleotides: TGTGCCAGCAGCCAAGAGCAGGGACCGTACTATGGCTACACCTTC.

The chain employs TRBV7-3 and TRBJ2-1, with 12 bases that match TRBD2. This CDR3 spans 15 amino acids. With V trimmed by 5 bases and J by 8 bases, 7 bases remained unmatched. Germline V gives CDR1 SGHTA, CDR2 FQGTGA. CDR3 sequence: CASSLRLAGADEQFF. CDR3 DNA sequence: TGTGCCAGCAGCCTCAGACTAGCGGGAGCGGATGAGCAGTTCTTC.

This clonotype turned up a few times. This rearrangement joins TRBV5-1 to TRBJ1-1, with D possibly matching TRBD1 (5 bases). The CDR3 spans 13 residues. Germline assignment: CDR1 SGHRS and CDR2 YFSETQ. Trimming took 1 base from V and 3 from J, leaving 7 bases between them. The CDR3 region has the DNA TGCGCCAGCAGCTTGTTAGGGGACACTGAAGCTTTCTTT. Protein sequence: CASSLLGDTEAFF.